This T cell receptor (beta chain) originates from a study of shared clonotypes between healthy human individuals. Naive CD4+ cells were CD45RA-selected; the remaining cells were memory. The study, taken as a whole, reports: Sequencing of the sorted subsets was shown by rarefaction to be incomplete despite large depth. Clonotype sharing among donors, it was expected, would be affected by sequencing depth. Compared with clonotypes that all four donors shared, non-shared clonotypes had lower generation probabilities.

As regards this clone: Its cognate antigen is unknown.

This CDR3 is 15 amino acids long. The germline gives CDR1 SNHLY, CDR2 FYNNEI. V dropped 0 bases and J dropped 4 bases, with 12 bases sitting between them. TCRdb's copy holds only in-frame clones and misses some; the assay was immunoSEQ multiplex PCR. The table lists under 2,500,000 clones, 95% of them singletons, with 0.1% to 0.15% in the top ten. The sequenced sample was naive CD4+ T cells sorted from blood. Subset meaning: CD45RA+ positively selected. This clonotype was sampled from a man between 18 and 35 years old in good health. V usage is TRBV2 and J usage is TRBJ2-5, with D possibly TRBD1 on 6 matching bases. The CDR3 is CASSEALGGSETQYF. In nucleotides, the CDR3 is TGTGCCAGCAGTGAAGCGCTAGGGGGTTCAGAGACCCAGTACTTC.